These T cell receptor beta chains were read from a single sample in a study of T cells in localized non-small cell lung cancer. Clones were read by immunoSEQ multiplex PCR, and TCRdb kept only the in-frame ones, dropping some. The table has around 8,000 clones, approximately 93% seen once. The source material was peripheral blood, sampled before any cancer treatment. The source is a woman aged 40-75 years with stage I lung adenocarcinoma. The conserved cysteine and the conserved F or W are not part of the CDR3 here. The D gene is left open where the match is weak.

V	D	J	CDR3
TRBV10-2	TRBD1	TRBJ2-7	ASRFGQGDYYEQY
TRBV7-8	TRBD2	TRBJ2-5	ASSLGTSGGEQETQY
TRBV11-2	TRBD2	TRBJ2-3	ASSLDISGSRGRTQY
TRBV4-2	TRBD1	TRBJ2-7	ASSQAAGQVYEQY
TRBV27	TRBD2	TRBJ2-5	ASSSGGTGLAQETQY
TRBV5-4	-	TRBJ2-1	ASSLIVPGEDYNEQF
TRBV6-5	-	TRBJ2-1	ASSYQPSVNEQF
TRBV5-4	TRBD1	TRBJ2-5	ASSFGRGETQY
TRBV6-1	TRBD1	TRBJ2-5	ASSPRQGETQY
TRBV6-6	TRBD1	TRBJ1-1	ASSDLQGGDTEAF
TRBV7-8	TRBD2	TRBJ2-1	ASSLDRTSGPRNPYNEQF
TRBV5-4	-	TRBJ2-3	ASSPSLDRTDTQY
TRBV18	-	TRBJ1-1	ASSPSGVTEAF
TRBV2	TRBD1	TRBJ1-1	ASGGQGDTEAF
TRBV6-1	TRBD1	TRBJ2-7	ASSEASGQGISEQY
TRBV7-9	TRBD1	TRBJ1-5	ASSFDRAGNQPQH
TRBV28	-	TRBJ1-4	ASQPTSQKLF
TRBV5-6	-	TRBJ1-2	ASRYYGVDKQYYGYT
TRBV19	TRBD1	TRBJ1-2	ASCRGQGTYGYT
TRBV7-2	-	TRBJ1-2	ASSLGRDGYT
TRBV5-1	TRBD2	TRBJ2-1	ASSLALLAGEDEQF
TRBV27	-	TRBJ2-3	ASSSWGTDTQY
TRBV19	-	TRBJ1-2	ASSRTVYGYT
TRBV6-5	TRBD2	TRBJ2-1	ASRLAGEGNEQF
TRBV7-2	-	TRBJ2-7	ASSPDSDYSNYEQY
TRBV5-6	-	TRBJ1-2	ASSLAFGYT
TRBV19	TRBD1	TRBJ2-7	ASSDRDRAYEQY
TRBV5-6	TRBD2	TRBJ2-2	ASSFSGTSGISYTGELF
TRBV10-3	TRBD1	TRBJ1-2	AISAGQGEYGYT
TRBV7-2	TRBD2	TRBJ2-1	ASSDRTSGVHNEQF
TRBV11-2	TRBD2	TRBJ2-2	ASSFFLAANTGELF
TRBV7-9	TRBD1	TRBJ2-1	ASSGRDRVFNEQF
TRBV5-4	-	TRBJ1-2	ASSQKTTDYGYT
TRBV5-1	TRBD1	TRBJ1-1	ASSARGQGTEAF
TRBV2	TRBD2	TRBJ2-2	ASSEAGLGTGELF
TRBV5-4	-	TRBJ2-2	ASSYPMGGANTGELF
TRBV6-5	-	TRBJ1-5	ASSYSWGNQPQH
TRBV5-1	-	TRBJ2-7	ASSLQGDVSYEQY
TRBV19	-	TRBJ2-5	ASRPEGGETQY
TRBV7-8	TRBD1	TRBJ2-7	ASSLGQGAHYEQY
TRBV11-1	TRBD2	TRBJ2-1	ASSLLAGGYYNEQF